The sequence of this T cell receptor (beta chain) was determined in a study of beta chain features in type 1 diabetes. The authors reverse transcribed all of the isolated RNA, so sequencing captured expressed TCRB transcripts. Here immunoSEQ multiplex PCR was the method, and the copy in TCRdb shows in-frame clones only, minus some. This sample carries about 130,000 clones, 9% to 9.5% of them seen once, and the ten largest clones take around 0.63%. This clone was counted at least ten times. This CDR3 spans 11 amino acids. Germline CDR1 and CDR2: SEHNR and FQNEAQ (reference sequence). The V and J ends lost 11 bases and 4 bases, in that order; junction bases with no gene match: 3.

This TCR was sampled from a man aged 18 to 30 in good health. The rearrangement uses TRBV7-9 and TRBJ1-2; TRBD1 aligns across 8 bases. Input material: central memory CD4+ T cells from blood. Written as DNA, the CDR3 is TGTGCCGCAGGGGGCGCCTATGGCTACACCTTC. Translated: CAAGGAYGYTF.